The next 29 T cell receptor beta chains were all read from a single sample in a study of CD4+ T cells in melanoma. The assay was immunoSEQ multiplex PCR, and TCRdb's table has in-frame clones only and misses some. The table lists some 21,000 clones, 78% of them singletons. The receptors here all came from a human donor with melanoma.

This clone has just a few counts. DNA of the CDR3: TGCGCCAGCAGCCAAGGAGAGGAGCGCGAGCAGTACTTC. Translation: CASSQGEEREQYF. The chain combines TRBV4-1 with TRBJ2-7; D gene unclear. Germline V gene lookup returns CDR1 MGHRA and CDR2 YSYEKL. This CDR3 has 13 residues. V lost 1 base and J 6 bases, leaving 10 bases between the germline ends.

J is TRBJ2-7 and V is TRBV4-1; 7 bases are shared with TRBD2. The CDR3 sequence is 17 residues long. Germline CDR1 reads MGHRA; CDR2 reads YSYEKL. With V trimmed by 1 base and J by 6 bases, 15 bases remained unmatched. This chain's CDR3 is CASSQVVSKSGVGEQYF. CDR3 bases: TGCGCCAGCAGCCAAGTAGTCTCCAAGAGCGGGGTGGGCGAGCAGTACTTC.

The V gene is TRBV30, the J gene TRBJ2-4; TRBD2 agrees at 8 bases. Germline V gives CDR1 GTSNPN, CDR2 SVGIG (reference sequence). Germline trimming cut 7 bases from V and 6 bases from J; bases unmatched to any gene: 8. The CDR3 contains 13 residues. CDR3 in DNA: TGTGCCTTTTCGGGGGGGCCAGGAAACATTCAGTACTTC. This translates into CAFSGGPGNIQYF.

The V and J genes are TRBV9 and TRBJ1-1; D is unclear. V was clipped by 2 bases and J by 1 base, with 6 bases between them. There are 13 residues in the CDR3. Germline lookup yields CDR1 SGDLS and CDR2 YYNGEE. The CDR3 loop is CASSVGSNTEAFF. The DNA of the CDR3 is TGTGCCAGCAGCGTGGGATCGAACACTGAAGCTTTCTTT.

J is TRBJ2-3 and V is TRBV30; D may be TRBD2 (5 bases). CDR3 size: 15 residues. V lost 3 bases to trimming and J lost 2 bases, with 15 bases between them. Germline V CDR1 and CDR2: GTSNPN, SVGIG (reference sequence). The CDR3 sequence: CAWREVASSTDTQYF. The CDR3 DNA sequence: TGTGCCTGGAGGGAGGTGGCTAGCTCCACAGATACGCAGTATTTT.

The chain joins TRBV5-1 to TRBJ2-7; D is perhaps TRBD1 (6 bases). The germline V gene has CDR1 SGHRS and CDR2 YFSETQ. V was pared by 6 bases and J by 3 bases, with 10 bases between. The length of the CDR3 is 12 residues. Here the CDR3 reads CASKDSNYEQYF. In DNA form, the CDR3 reads TGCGCCAGCAAGGACAGCAACTACGAGCAGTACTTC.

This rearrangement joins TRBV9 to TRBJ2-7, with 8 positions matching TRBD1. Germline V lookup: CDR1 SGDLS, CDR2 YYNGEE. CDR3 size: 15 residues. The junction had 2 bases not matched to a gene; V was cut back by 0 bases and J by 0 bases. Here the CDR3 DNA reads TGTGCCAGCAGCGTAGCCGGGACAGGCTCCTACGAGCAGTACTTC. Its translation is CASSVAGTGSYEQYF.

V usage is TRBV6-1 and J usage is TRBJ1-2; possibly TRBD1 for D (5 bases). Germline V gene data show CDR1 as MNHNS and CDR2 as SASEGT. V was clipped by 8 bases and J by 2 bases, with 18 bases between them. This CDR3 has 15 residues. In nucleotides, the CDR3 is TGTGCCAGCCGATCGACAGCGACAATCAACTATGGCTACACCTTC. It yields the protein CASRSTATINYGYTF.

This chain links TRBV10-2 with TRBJ1-1; TRBD1 matches 8 bases. V trimming: 8 bases; J trimming: 4 bases; junction bases outside the gene matches: 6. The CDR3 is 13 amino acids. Germline V CDR1 and CDR2: WSHSY, SAAADI. The CDR3 loop is CASLDRGGTEAFF. The CDR3 nucleotides read TGCGCCAGCCTTGACAGGGGTGGCACTGAAGCTTTCTTT.

The chain employs TRBV5-1 and TRBJ1-3; the D is unclear. From germline, CDR1 is SGHRS and CDR2 YFSETQ. V was cut by 2 bases and J by 2 bases, with 5 bases left in between. This CDR3 comprises 13 residues. CDR3 in DNA: TGCGCCAGCAGCTTAGCCCCTGGAAACACCATATATTTT. Its translation: CASSLAPGNTIYF. Combining the CDR3 with reference TRBV5-1 and TRBJ1-3 gives the whole variable domain KAGVTQTPRYLIKTRGQQVTLSCSPISGHRSVSWYQQTPGQGLQFLFEYFSETQRNKGNFPGRFSGRQFSNSRSEMNVSTLELGDSALYLCASSLAPGNTIYFGEGSWLTVV.

There are a few counts of this clone. J is TRBJ2-1 and V is TRBV14; D not resolved. V was pared by 2 bases and J by 2 bases, with 31 bases between. CDR3 length: 22 residues. The germline V gene has CDR1 SGHDN and CDR2 FVKESK. The CDR3 sequence: CASSQFVSYNPKSKKAYNEQFF. CDR3 DNA sequence: TGTGCCAGCAGCCAATTTGTTTCCTACAACCCCAAATCAAAGAAGGCCTACAATGAGCAGTTCTTC. The full variable domain, with the rest looked up from reference TRBV14 and TRBJ2-1, is EAGVTQFPSHSVIEKGQTVTLRCDPISGHDNLYWYRRVMGKEIKFLLHFVKESKQDESGMPNNRFLAERTGGTYSTLKVQPAELEDSGVYFCASSQFVSYNPKSKKAYNEQFFGPGTRLTVL.

The chain has TRBV9 and TRBJ2-1; possibly TRBD1 for D (6 bases). The CDR3 is 14 residues long. V lost 5 bases and J 6 bases, leaving 15 bases between the germline ends. In germline, CDR1 is SGDLS, CDR2 YYNGEE. CDR3 loop: CASSGGPTLNEQFF. The CDR3 nucleotides are TGTGCCAGCAGTGGGGGCCCGACTCTCAATGAGCAGTTCTTC. Together with reference TRBV9 and TRBJ2-1, the CDR3 gives the full variable domain: DSGVTQTPKHLITATGQRVTLRCSPRSGDLSVYWYQQSLDQGLQFLIQYYNGEERAKGNILERFSAQQFPDLHSELNLSSLELGDSALYFCASSGGPTLNEQFFGPGTRLTVL.

The chain joins TRBV4-2 to TRBJ2-5; 8 positions agree with TRBD2. The V gene's germline CDR1 is LGHNA and CDR2 YNFKEQ. V was clipped by 5 bases and J by 4 bases; unmatched bases: 9. The CDR3 runs 15 residues. This CDR3 reads CASSSGLVDGETQYF. The CDR3 bases are TGTGCCAGCAGCTCGGGACTAGTGGACGGAGAGACCCAGTACTTC.

The chain carries TRBV7-3 and TRBJ2-3; TRBD2 matches at 14 bases. In germline, CDR1 is SGHTA, CDR2 FQGTGA. The V and J ends lost 5 bases and 4 bases, in that order; junction bases with no gene match: 2. The CDR3 contains 15 residues. The chain's CDR3 is CASSPTSGGADTQYF. The DNA for the CDR3 is TGTGCCAGCAGCCCGACTAGCGGGGGGGCAGATACGCAGTATTTT.

This chain links TRBV7-2 with TRBJ2-5, with TRBD2 identical over 12 bases. The CDR3 runs 14 residues. CDR1 and CDR2 from the germline V gene are SGHTA and FQGNSA. V shed 3 bases and J 10 bases; nucleotides not matched to a gene: 6. Here the CDR3 reads CASSFTSGGHSQYF. CDR3 sequence (DNA): TGTGCCAGCAGCTTTACTAGCGGGGGGCACAGCCAGTACTTC.

The chain combines TRBV13 with TRBJ2-7; 8 bases map to TRBD1. The CDR3 runs 15 residues. V gave up 6 bases and J gave up 3 bases; unmatched junction bases: 10. From germline, CDR1 is PRHDT and CDR2 FYEKMQ (reference sequence). The DNA for the CDR3 is TGTGCCAGCAGTGATGAGGCAGGGGGCCGCTACGAGCAGTACTTC. Protein sequence: CASSDEAGGRYEQYF. Full variable domain (remainder filled in from reference TRBV13 and TRBJ2-7): AAGVIQSPRHLIKEKRETATLKCYPIPRHDTVYWYQQGPGQDPQFLISFYEKMQSDKGSIPDRFSAQQFSDYHSELNMSSLELGDSALYFCASSDEAGGRYEQYFGPGTRLTVT.

V usage is TRBV2 and J usage is TRBJ2-1; 7 nucleotides match TRBD1. With 8 bases clipped from V and 2 bases from J, the junction kept 6 bases outside the gene matches. Germline V lookup: CDR1 SNHLY, CDR2 FYNNEI. This CDR3 is 14 amino acids long. Here the CDR3 reads CASETGQAYNEQFF. CDR3 nucleotides: TGTGCCAGCGAGACTGGACAGGCCTACAATGAGCAGTTCTTC.

This chain joins TRBV19 and TRBJ1-2, with a weak D call TRBD1 (5 bases). This CDR3 is 14 amino acids long. Germline-derived CDR1 and CDR2 are LNHDA and SQIVND (reference sequence). Trimming shortened V by 7 bases and J by 7 bases, and 19 bases separated the two germline ends. The CDR3 spells CASNPQDPVPGYTF. Here the CDR3 DNA reads TGTGCCAGTAACCCACAGGACCCGGTTCCTGGCTACACCTTC.

The rearrangement joins TRBV18 to TRBJ2-2; TRBD1 matches at 10 bases. V lost 1 base, J lost 5 bases, and 4 bases stayed unmatched. This CDR3 region has 16 residues. The germline V gene encodes CDR1 KGHSH and CDR2 LQKENI. CDR3 amino acids: CASSPRDRGGTGELFF. Here the CDR3 DNA reads TGTGCCAGCTCACCACGGGACAGGGGTGGAACCGGGGAGCTGTTTTTT.

V gene TRBV7-6 combines with J gene TRBJ2-2, with TRBD2 matching 11 bases. V shed 3 bases, J shed 2 bases, and the junction held 5 bases outside the gene matches. The CDR3 consists of 17 residues. The germline gives CDR1 SGHVS, CDR2 FNYEAQ. The CDR3 sequence: CASSFLLAGVNTGELFF. CDR3 bases: TGTGCCAGCAGCTTTCTACTAGCGGGGGTTAACACCGGGGAGCTGTTTTTT.

J is TRBJ1-5 and V is TRBV4-1, with 7 positions matching TRBD1. The germline gives CDR1 MGHRA, CDR2 YSYEKL. The V gene end was trimmed by 4 bases and the J gene end by 1 base; junction bases not matched to a gene: 4. The CDR3 sequence is 15 residues long. CDR3 protein: CASSPYRGSNQPQHF. The CDR3 DNA reads as TGCGCCAGCAGCCCCTACAGGGGAAGCAATCAGCCCCAGCATTTT.

V usage is TRBV6-1 and J usage is TRBJ1-2, with unresolved D. Germline V CDR1 and CDR2: MNHNS, SASEGT. V lost 3 bases to trimming and J lost 7 bases, with 9 bases between them. This CDR3 has 12 amino acids. CDR3 sequence reads: CASSDRFSGYTF. CDR3 in DNA: TGTGCCAGCAGTGACAGGTTCTCTGGCTACACCTTC.

The chain couples TRBV5-6 to TRBJ2-1; TRBD1 aligns across 9 bases. Germline trimming cut 2 bases from V and 6 bases from J; bases unmatched to any gene: 6. CDR3 length: 15 amino acids. CDR1 is SGHDT and CDR2 is YYEEEE in the germline V gene. The CDR3 region is CASSLPGTGTNEQFF. In nucleotides, the CDR3 is TGTGCCAGCAGCTTACCCGGGACAGGGACCAATGAGCAGTTCTTC.

The chain carries TRBV2 and TRBJ1-1; TRBD1 agrees at 7 bases. In germline, CDR1 is SNHLY, CDR2 FYNNEI. The CDR3 runs 15 residues. The V and J ends lost 4 bases and 0 bases, in that order; junction bases with no gene match: 5. CDR3 sequence: CASSGGTAMNTEAFF. In DNA form, the CDR3 reads TGTGCCAGCAGTGGGGGGACAGCCATGAACACTGAAGCTTTCTTT.

This clone was detected a few times. The J gene is TRBJ1-1, the V gene TRBV9, with D unclear. The germline V and J ends were trimmed by 0 bases and 1 base, with 7 bases remaining between them. Germline V lookup: CDR1 SGDLS, CDR2 YYNGEE. The length of the CDR3 is 14 residues. Here the CDR3 reads CASSVARTNTEAFF. CDR3 nucleotide sequence: TGTGCCAGCAGCGTAGCTAGAACGAACACTGAAGCTTTCTTT.

This clone was picked up a small number of times. Within the sample, other DNA sequences also encode this same CDR3. The chain joins TRBV28 to TRBJ2-3; D unclear. V was pared by 3 bases and J by 1 base, with 8 bases between. The germline V gene has CDR1 MDHEN and CDR2 SYDVKM. There are 14 residues in the CDR3. In DNA, the CDR3 is TGTGCCAGCAGTTTTGTCGCAGGCACAGATACGCAGTATTTT. Translation gives CASSFVAGTDTQYF.

The chain links TRBV12-5 to TRBJ2-7; 7 nucleotides match TRBD1. The ends lost 4 bases at V and 4 bases at J; junction bases unmatched: 16. This CDR3 spans 17 amino acids. Germline CDR1 LGHNT, CDR2 FRNRAP. The CDR3 loop is CASGSPSGQHRGYEQYF. The CDR3 DNA reads as TGTGCTAGTGGTTCCCCTTCGGGACAGCATAGGGGGTACGAGCAGTACTTC.

This clone was counted between two and nine times. The chain joins TRBV30 to TRBJ1-6; no definite D call. The CDR3 runs to 13 residues. V lost 4 bases, J lost 10 bases, and 14 bases lay in between. Germline V gene sequence: CDR1 GTSNPN, CDR2 SVGIG (reference sequence). The CDR3, as DNA: TGTGCCTGGACTTGGGGAAGTGGATCACCCCTCCACTTT. It encodes CAWTWGSGSPLHF.

The chain employs TRBV5-1 and TRBJ1-1; D is possibly TRBD1 (5 bases). The CDR3 totals 14 residues. V was pared by 4 bases and J by 1 base, with 11 bases between. CDR1 SGHRS and CDR2 YFSETQ come from the germline V gene. CDR3 coding DNA: TGCGCCAGCAGCGCACTGACAGCGAACACTGAAGCTTTCTTT. Amino acid sequence: CASSALTANTEAFF.